A single sample gave rise to the 16 T cell receptor beta chains below, sequenced in a study of glioma-infiltrating T cells after dendritic cell vaccination (TCRdb year 2016). Library prep was done by the immunoSEQ multiplex PCR assay. In TCRdb, the immuneACCESS table is reduced to in-frame sequences with V and J assigned. These tables do not hold every clone; where another copy was compared, an unresolved V gene accounts for under half, and the others remain unexplained. The sample data list roughly 88,000 clones, and approximately 80% of these were observed just once. 2% to 2.5% of the sample rests with the top ten. The time point label, read with the paper, signifies: after dendritic cell vaccination, including at tumor progression/relapse. Sequencing used blood, obtained after dendritic cell vaccination. The receptors shown here come from a human donor with glioblastoma.

The chain has TRBV30 and TRBJ1-5; no reliable D call. V dropped 2 bases and J dropped 6 bases, with 11 bases sitting between them. The germline gives CDR1 GTSNPN, CDR2 SVGIG (reference sequence). CDR3 length: 13 amino acids. This CDR3 is CAWSKDSSQPQHF. The CDR3 DNA sequence: TGTGCCTGGAGTAAGGACTCGTCTCAGCCCCAGCATTTT.

This rearrangement joins TRBV18 to TRBJ2-1, with TRBD2 matching 12 bases. The germline V gene has CDR1 KGHSH and CDR2 LQKENI. The length of the CDR3 is 16 residues. V shed 1 base and J 2 bases; nucleotides not matched to a gene: 0. CDR3 amino acids: CASSPRTSGAYNEQFF. The CDR3 coding sequence is TGTGCCAGCTCACCACGGACTAGCGGGGCCTACAATGAGCAGTTCTTC.

This sequence joins TRBV6-1 and TRBJ2-1; 12 bases match TRBD2. The CDR3 loop spans 15 amino acids. V lost 8 bases to trimming and J lost 4 bases; unmatched junction nucleotides: 6. CDR1 and CDR2 from the germline V gene are MNHNS and SASEGT. The CDR3 spells CASGALAGGYNEQFF. The CDR3 region has the DNA TGTGCCAGCGGCGCCCTAGCGGGGGGGTACAATGAGCAGTTCTTC.

This clone was observed a few times. V is TRBV4-1 and J is TRBJ2-7; 8 bases line up with TRBD1. The J segment lost 3 bases and the V segment lost 0 bases, leaving 13 bases of the junction unmatched. The CDR3 totals 18 residues. CDR1 is MGHRA, CDR2 YSYEKL, per germline. The CDR3: CASSQDGDRGPGLYEQYV. The CDR3 nucleotides are TGCGCCAGCAGCCAAGATGGTGACAGGGGTCCGGGCCTCTACGAGCAGTACGTC.

This clone showed up just once. J is TRBJ1-1 and V is TRBV7-9, with 7 positions matching TRBD1. J was trimmed by 6 bases and V by 1 base; bases with no gene match: 5. This CDR3 spans 14 amino acids. Germline CDR1 SEHNR, CDR2 FQNEAQ (reference sequence). The CDR3 loop reads CASSLDRGSAEAFF. DNA for the CDR3: TGTGCCAGCAGCTTAGACAGGGGAAGCGCTGAAGCTTTCTTT. The complete variable domain, with remaining parts taken from reference TRBV7-9 and TRBJ1-1, reads DTGVSQNPRHKITKRGQNVTFRCDPISEHNRLYWYRQTLGQGPEFLTYFQNEAQLEKSRLLSDRFSAERPKGSFSTLEIQRTEQGDSAMYLCASSLDRGSAEAFFGQGTRLTVV.

The CDR3, as DNA: TGTGCCAGCAGTTTGCAGGCCTCGGGACTCCTCGGAGCTTTCTTT. As protein: CASSLQASGLLGAFF. This chain connects TRBV28 to TRBJ1-1; tentatively, D is TRBD1 (5 bases). The V end was cut by 3 bases, the J end by 10 bases, with 21 bases between. The CDR3 length is 15 residues. The V gene's germline CDR1 is MDHEN and CDR2 SYDVKM.

This clone has more than one count but fewer than ten. The chain uses TRBV7-7 and TRBJ2-2; 7 bases are shared with TRBD2. J gave up 6 bases and V 3 bases, and 10 bases lay outside the gene matches. CDR1 SSHAT and CDR2 FNYEAQ come from the germline V gene (reference sequence). This CDR3 comprises 16 residues. For the CDR3, the DNA is TGTGCCAGCAGCTTTTCTTCTAGGACTAGGGCCGGGGAGCTGTTTTTT. This encodes CASSFSSRTRAGELFF.

The chain is built from TRBV5-1 and TRBJ2-2, with 8 bases identical to TRBD1. Trimming took 0 bases from V and 6 from J; bases not matched to a gene: 4. Germline V gives CDR1 SGHRS, CDR2 YFSETQ. This CDR3 is built from 15 residues. The CDR3 is CASSLVPGGPGELFF. CDR3 nucleotides: TGCGCCAGCAGCTTGGTGCCAGGGGGCCCCGGGGAGCTGTTTTTT.

This clone occurred a few times. The chain couples TRBV6-1 to TRBJ2-7, with TRBD1 matching over 11 bases. Trimming at V came to 4 bases and at J to 4 bases, leaving 0 bases not matched to a gene. Germline CDR1 MNHNS, CDR2 SASEGT. This CDR3 has 13 residues. Here the CDR3 DNA reads TGTGCCAGCAGTGGGGACAGGGGGTACGAGCAGTACGTC. Amino acids: CASSGDRGYEQYV.

V usage is TRBV5-1 and J usage is TRBJ2-2; 11 nucleotides line up with TRBD2. Trimming cost V 1 base and J 7 bases; bases outside gene matches: 12. The germline gives CDR1 SGHRS, CDR2 YFSETQ. The CDR3 is made up of 18 amino acids. CDR3 in amino acids: CASSLMTSGKGSSGELFF. CDR3 coding DNA: TGCGCCAGCAGCTTGATGACTAGCGGGAAGGGTAGTAGCGGGGAGCTGTTTTTT.

The chain employs TRBV5-5 and TRBJ1-1; 10 positions match TRBD1. V gave up 0 bases and J gave up 5 bases; unmatched junction bases: 4. Per the germline V gene, CDR1 is SGHKS and CDR2 is YYEKEE (reference sequence). The CDR3 totals 15 residues. CDR3 bases: TGTGCCAGCAGCTTGGCCCCGGGACAGGGGACTGAAGCTTTCTTT. It yields the protein CASSLAPGQGTEAFF.

The chain recombines TRBV27 with TRBJ2-1, with D uncertain. The germline gives CDR1 MNHEY, CDR2 SMNVEV (reference sequence). The CDR3 spans 16 residues. The ends were cut back, 1 base at V and 0 bases at J, with 10 bases in the middle. The CDR3 bases are TGTGCCAGCAGTTTATACGTCGGAGACTCCTACAATGAGCAGTTCTTC. This translates into CASSLYVGDSYNEQFF.

This chain links TRBV11-2 with TRBJ2-6; a possible D gene is TRBD1 (6 bases). The CDR3 is 15 amino acids. In germline, CDR1 is SGHAT, CDR2 FQNNGV. V lost 2 bases to trimming and J lost 4 bases, with 9 bases between them. The CDR3 region is CASSLTGYGANVLTF. The CDR3, as DNA: TGTGCCAGCAGCTTAACAGGGTACGGGGCCAACGTCCTGACTTTC.

The J gene is TRBJ2-6, the V gene TRBV19; D gene unclear. CDR1 and CDR2 (germline): LNHDA, SQIVND (reference sequence). The CDR3 has 17 amino acids. Trimming left V 5 bases short and J 1 base short, with 15 bases between. The CDR3 spells CASSPQAGDSGANVLTF. The CDR3 DNA follows: TGTGCCAGTAGTCCCCAAGCTGGAGATTCTGGGGCCAACGTCCTGACTTTC.

V gene TRBV6-1 combines with J gene TRBJ2-1; TRBD2 matches 7 bases. The germline CDR1 and CDR2 sequences are MNHNS and SASEGT. CDR3 size: 15 residues. V gave up 6 bases and J gave up 5 bases; unmatched junction bases: 10. The DNA of the CDR3 is TGTGCCAGCAGCCCGCTAGCGGATTCTCACAATGAGCAGTTCTTC. It is translated as CASSPLADSHNEQFF.

This chain joins TRBV7-9 and TRBJ1-5; D gene ambiguous. In germline, CDR1 is SEHNR, CDR2 FQNEAQ (reference sequence). CDR3 length: 14 residues. V lost 1 base, J lost 3 bases, and 7 bases lay in between. The CDR3 coding sequence is TGTGCCAGCAGCTTAGGACAAGACAATCAGCCCCAGCATTTT. This codes for CASSLGQDNQPQHF.